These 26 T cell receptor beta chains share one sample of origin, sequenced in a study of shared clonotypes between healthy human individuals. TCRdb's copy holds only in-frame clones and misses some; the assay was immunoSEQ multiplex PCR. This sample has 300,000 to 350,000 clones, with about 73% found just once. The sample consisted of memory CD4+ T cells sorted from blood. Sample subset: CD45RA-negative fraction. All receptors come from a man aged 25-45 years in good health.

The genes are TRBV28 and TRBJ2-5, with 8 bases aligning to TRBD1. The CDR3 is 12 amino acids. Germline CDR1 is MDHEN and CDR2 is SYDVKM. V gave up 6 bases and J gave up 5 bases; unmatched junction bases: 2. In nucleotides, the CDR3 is TGTGCCAGCAGGAACAGGGGGGAGACCCAGTACTTC. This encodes CASRNRGETQYF.

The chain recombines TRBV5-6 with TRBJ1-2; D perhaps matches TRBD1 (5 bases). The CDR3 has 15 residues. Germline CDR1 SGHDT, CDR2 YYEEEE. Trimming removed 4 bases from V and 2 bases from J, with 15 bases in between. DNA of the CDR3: TGTGCCAGCAGCGAGACTCCGACAGAGAACTATGGCTACACCTTC. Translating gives CASSETPTENYGYTF.

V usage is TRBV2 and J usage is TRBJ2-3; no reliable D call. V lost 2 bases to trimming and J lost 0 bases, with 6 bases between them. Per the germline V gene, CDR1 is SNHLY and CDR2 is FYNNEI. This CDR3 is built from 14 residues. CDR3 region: CASSESWSTDTQYF. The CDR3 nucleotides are TGTGCCAGCAGTGAATCGTGGAGCACAGATACGCAGTATTTT.

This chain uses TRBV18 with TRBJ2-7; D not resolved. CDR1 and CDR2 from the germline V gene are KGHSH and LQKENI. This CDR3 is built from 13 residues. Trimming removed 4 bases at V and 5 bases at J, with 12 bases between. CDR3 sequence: CASSRSSGDEQYF. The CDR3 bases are TGTGCCAGCTCACGCAGCTCTGGGGACGAGCAGTACTTC.

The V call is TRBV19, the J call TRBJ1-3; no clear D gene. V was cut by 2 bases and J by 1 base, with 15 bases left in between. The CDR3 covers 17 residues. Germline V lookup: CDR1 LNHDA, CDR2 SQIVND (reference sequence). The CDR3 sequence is CASSIRSTGRSGNTIYF. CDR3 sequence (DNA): TGTGCCAGTAGTATAAGATCTACCGGGAGATCTGGAAACACCATATATTTT. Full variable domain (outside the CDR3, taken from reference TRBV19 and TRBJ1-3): DGGITQSPKYLFRKEGQNVTLSCEQNLNHDAMYWYRQDPGQGLRLIYYSQIVNDFQKGDIAEGYSVSREKKESFPLTVTSAQKNPTAFYLCASSIRSTGRSGNTIYFGEGSWLTVV.

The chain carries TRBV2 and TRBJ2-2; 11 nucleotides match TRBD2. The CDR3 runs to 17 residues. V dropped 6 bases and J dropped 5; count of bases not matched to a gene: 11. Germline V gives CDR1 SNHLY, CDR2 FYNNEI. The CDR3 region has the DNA TGTGCCAGCAGAGATAGAGGGACTAGCGGATTTACCGGGGAGCTGTTTTTT. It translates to CASRDRGTSGFTGELFF.

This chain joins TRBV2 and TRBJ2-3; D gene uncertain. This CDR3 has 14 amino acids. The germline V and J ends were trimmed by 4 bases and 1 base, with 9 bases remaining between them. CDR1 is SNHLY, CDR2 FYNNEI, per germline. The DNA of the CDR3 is TGTGCCAGCAGTGTTACCACGGGCACAGATACGCAGTATTTT. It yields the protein CASSVTTGTDTQYF.

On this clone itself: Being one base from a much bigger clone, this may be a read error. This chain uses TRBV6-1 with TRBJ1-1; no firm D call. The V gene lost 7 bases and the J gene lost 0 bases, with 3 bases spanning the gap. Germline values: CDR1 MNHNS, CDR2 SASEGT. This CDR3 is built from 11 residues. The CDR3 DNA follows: TGTGCCAGCACGCTGAACACTGAAGCTTTCTTT. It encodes CASTLNTEAFF.

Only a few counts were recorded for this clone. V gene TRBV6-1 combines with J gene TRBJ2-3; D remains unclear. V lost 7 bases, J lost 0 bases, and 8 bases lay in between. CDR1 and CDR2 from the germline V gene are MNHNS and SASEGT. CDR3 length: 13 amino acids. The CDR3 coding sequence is TGTGCCAGCATGGTGACTAGCACAGATACGCAGTATTTT. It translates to CASMVTSTDTQYF.

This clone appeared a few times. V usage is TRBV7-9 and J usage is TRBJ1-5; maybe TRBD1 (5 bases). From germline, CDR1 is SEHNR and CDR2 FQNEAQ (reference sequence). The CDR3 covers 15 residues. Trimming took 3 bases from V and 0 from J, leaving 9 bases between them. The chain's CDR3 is CASSFTGTSNQPQHF. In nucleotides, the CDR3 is TGTGCCAGCAGCTTTACAGGTACTAGCAATCAGCCCCAGCATTTT.

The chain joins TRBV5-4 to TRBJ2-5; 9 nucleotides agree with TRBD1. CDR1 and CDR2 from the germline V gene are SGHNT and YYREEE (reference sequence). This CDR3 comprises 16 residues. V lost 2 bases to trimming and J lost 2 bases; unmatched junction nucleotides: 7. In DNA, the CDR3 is TGTGCCAGCAGCTTTAGATTAGGGACAGGGCAAGAGACCCAGTACTTC. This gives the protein CASSFRLGTGQETQYF.

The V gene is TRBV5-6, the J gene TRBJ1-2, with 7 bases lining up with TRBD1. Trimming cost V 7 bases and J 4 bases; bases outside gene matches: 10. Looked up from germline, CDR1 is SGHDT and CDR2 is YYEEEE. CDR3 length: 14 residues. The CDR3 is CASYQQGMLYGYTF. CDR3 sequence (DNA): TGTGCCAGCTACCAACAGGGGATGCTCTATGGCTACACCTTC.

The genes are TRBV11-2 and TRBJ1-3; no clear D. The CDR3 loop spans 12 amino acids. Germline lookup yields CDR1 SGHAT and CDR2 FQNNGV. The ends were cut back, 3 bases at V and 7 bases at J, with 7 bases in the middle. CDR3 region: CASSFLTNTIYF. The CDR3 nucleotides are TGTGCCAGCAGCTTTTTGACGAACACCATATATTTT.

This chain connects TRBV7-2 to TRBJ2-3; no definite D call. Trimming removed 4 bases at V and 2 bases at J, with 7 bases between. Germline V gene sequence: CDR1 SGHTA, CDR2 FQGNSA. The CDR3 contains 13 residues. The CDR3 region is CASSSYPTDTQYF. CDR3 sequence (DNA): TGTGCCAGCAGCTCCTACCCCACAGATACGCAGTATTTT. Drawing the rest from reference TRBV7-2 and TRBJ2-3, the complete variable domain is GAGVSQSPSNKVTEKGKDVELRCDPISGHTALYWYRQSLGQGLEFLIYFQGNSAPDKSGLPSDRFSAERTGGSVSTLTIQRTQQEDSAVYLCASSSYPTDTQYFGPGTRLTVL.

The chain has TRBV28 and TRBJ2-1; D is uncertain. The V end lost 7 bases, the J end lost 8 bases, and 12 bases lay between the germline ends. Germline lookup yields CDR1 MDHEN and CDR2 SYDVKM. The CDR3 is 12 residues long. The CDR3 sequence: CASTRDHHEQFF. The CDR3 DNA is TGTGCCAGCACCCGTGACCATCATGAGCAGTTCTTC.

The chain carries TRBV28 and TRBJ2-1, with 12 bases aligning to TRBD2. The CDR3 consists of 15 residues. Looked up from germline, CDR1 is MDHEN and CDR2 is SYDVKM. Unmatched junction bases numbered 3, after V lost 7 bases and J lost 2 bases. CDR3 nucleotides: TGTGCCAGCACCTCTAGCGGGAGGGCCTACAATGAGCAGTTCTTC. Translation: CASTSSGRAYNEQFF. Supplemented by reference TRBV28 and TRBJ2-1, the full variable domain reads DVKVTQSSRYLVKRTGEKVFLECVQDMDHENMFWYRQDPGLGLRLIYFSYDVKMKEKGDIPEGYSVSREKKERFSLILESASTNQTSMYLCASTSSGRAYNEQFFGPGTRLTVL.

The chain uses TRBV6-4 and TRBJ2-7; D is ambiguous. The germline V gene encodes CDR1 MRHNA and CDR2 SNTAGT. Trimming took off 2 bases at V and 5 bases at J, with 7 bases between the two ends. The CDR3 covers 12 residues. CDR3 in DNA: TGTGCCAGCAGTGACCCAGAGGACGAGCAGTACTTC. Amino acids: CASSDPEDEQYF.

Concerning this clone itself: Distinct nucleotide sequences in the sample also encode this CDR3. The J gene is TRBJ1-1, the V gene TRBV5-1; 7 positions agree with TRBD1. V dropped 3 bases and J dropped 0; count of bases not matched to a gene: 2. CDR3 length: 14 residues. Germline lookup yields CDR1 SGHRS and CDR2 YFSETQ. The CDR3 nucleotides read TGCGCCAGCAGCTCGGGACAGCTGAACACTGAAGCTTTCTTT. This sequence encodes CASSSGQLNTEAFF.

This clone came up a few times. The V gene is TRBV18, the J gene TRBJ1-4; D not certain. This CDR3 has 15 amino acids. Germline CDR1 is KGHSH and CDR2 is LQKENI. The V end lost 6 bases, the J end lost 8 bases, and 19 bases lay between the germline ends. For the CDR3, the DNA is TGTGCCAGCTCGAAACCGGGATCCTTAGGAGAAAAACTGTTTTTT. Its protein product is CASSKPGSLGEKLFF.

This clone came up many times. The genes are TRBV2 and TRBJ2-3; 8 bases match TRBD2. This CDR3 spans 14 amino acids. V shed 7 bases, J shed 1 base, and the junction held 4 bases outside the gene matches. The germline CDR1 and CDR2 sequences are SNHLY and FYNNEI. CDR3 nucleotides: TGTGCCAGCAATTCACTAGCGGGCACAGATACGCAGTATTTT. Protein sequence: CASNSLAGTDTQYF.

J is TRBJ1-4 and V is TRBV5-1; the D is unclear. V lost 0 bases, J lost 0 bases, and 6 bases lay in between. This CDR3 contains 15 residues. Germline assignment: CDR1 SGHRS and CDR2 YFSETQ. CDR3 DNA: TGCGCCAGCAGCTTGGGCGGAGCAACTAATGAAAAACTGTTTTTT. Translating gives CASSLGGATNEKLFF.

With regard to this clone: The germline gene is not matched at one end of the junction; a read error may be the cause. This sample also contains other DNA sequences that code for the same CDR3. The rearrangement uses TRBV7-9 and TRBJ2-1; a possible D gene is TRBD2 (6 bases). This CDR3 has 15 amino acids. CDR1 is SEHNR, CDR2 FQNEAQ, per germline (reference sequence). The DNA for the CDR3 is TGTGCCAGCAGCAACAAAGGGCTAGCGAACAATGAGCAATTCTTC. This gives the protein CASSNKGLANNEQFF.

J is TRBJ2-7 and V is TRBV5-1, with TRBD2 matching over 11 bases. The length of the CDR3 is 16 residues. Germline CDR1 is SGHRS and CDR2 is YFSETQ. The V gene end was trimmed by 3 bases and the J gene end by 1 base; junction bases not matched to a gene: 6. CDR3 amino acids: CASSYFTSGSSYEQYF. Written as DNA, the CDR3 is TGCGCCAGCAGCTATTTCACTAGCGGGAGTTCCTACGAGCAGTACTTC.

CDR3 region: CASSSGQGRTYEQYF. CDR3 bases: TGCGCCAGCAGTTCCGGACAGGGAAGAACCTACGAGCAGTACTTC. The V call is TRBV5-1, the J call TRBJ2-7; TRBD1 matches 8 bases. Germline V gene sequence: CDR1 SGHRS, CDR2 YFSETQ. The CDR3 runs to 15 residues. Trimming took 5 bases from V and 2 from J; bases not matched to a gene: 9.

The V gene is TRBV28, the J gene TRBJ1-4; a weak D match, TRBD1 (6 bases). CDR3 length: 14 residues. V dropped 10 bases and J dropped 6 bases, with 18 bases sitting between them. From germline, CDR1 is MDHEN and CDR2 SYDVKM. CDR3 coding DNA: TGTGCCACCAGATCGGGGGGGGCACATGAAAAACTGTTTTTT. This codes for CATRSGGAHEKLFF.

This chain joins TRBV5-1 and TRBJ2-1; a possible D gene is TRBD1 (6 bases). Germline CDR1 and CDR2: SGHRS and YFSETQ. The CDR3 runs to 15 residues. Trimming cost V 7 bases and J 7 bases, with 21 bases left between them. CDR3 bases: TGCGCCAGCGAAACTACAGGTTTTCAGGGGAATGAGCAGTTCTTC. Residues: CASETTGFQGNEQFF.